This passage covers 3 T cell receptor beta chains from one sample sequenced in a study of shared clonotypes between healthy human individuals. Libraries were prepared by immunoSEQ multiplex PCR; TCRdb keeps only in-frame clonotypes and omits some of them. The table records over a million clones, 60% to 80% of them present only once. Material for sequencing was memory CD4+ T cells sorted from blood. The subset was: CD45RA-negative fraction. All receptors derive from a young man in good health.

This clone was found a few times. The chain combines TRBV6-5 with TRBJ2-6; D gene ambiguous. Germline V CDR1 and CDR2: MNHEY, SVGAGI. The CDR3 runs to 16 residues. Between the trimmed V and J ends, which lost 2 bases and 1 base, there was a span of 9 bases. The CDR3 protein is CASSYAPASGANVLTF. For the CDR3, the DNA is TGTGCCAGCAGTTACGCCCCAGCTTCTGGGGCCAACGTCCTGACTTTC.

The J gene is TRBJ2-2, the V gene TRBV30; D is uncertain. Germline CDR1 reads GTSNPN; CDR2 reads SVGIG (reference sequence). Trimming took off 0 bases at V and 1 base at J, with 6 bases between the two ends. This CDR3 is built from 14 residues. CDR3 amino acids: CAWSVELNTGELFF. For the CDR3, the DNA is TGTGCCTGGAGTGTAGAACTGAACACCGGGGAGCTGTTTTTT.

The chain uses TRBV6-5 and TRBJ2-7, with unresolved D. Germline loops: CDR1 MNHEY, CDR2 SVGAGI. Between the trimmed V and J ends, which lost 4 bases and 0 bases, there was a span of 13 bases. This CDR3 has 15 amino acids. This CDR3 reads CASSLSPPPSYEQYF. CDR3 nucleotide sequence: TGTGCCAGCAGTTTGTCACCACCCCCCTCCTACGAGCAGTACTTC.